Below are 23 T cell receptor beta chains sequenced from a single sample in a study of T cell responses to AZD1222 COVID-19 vaccine. The method was immunoSEQ multiplex PCR; TCRdb's version includes in-frame clones alone and lacks a portion of them. The sample includes approximately 120,000 clones, 75% to 90% of them seen just once. This specimen consisted of peripheral blood, obtained 28 days after the second AZD1222 dose. These receptors were obtained from an adult who received the AZD1222 COVID-19 vaccine.

The V and J genes are TRBV6-5 and TRBJ2-3; possible D gene TRBD1, 6 bases. The CDR3 has 14 amino acids. Trimming stripped 2 bases from V and 7 bases from J, with 13 bases between. The germline V gene has CDR1 MNHEY and CDR2 SVGAGI. The CDR3 bases are TGTGCCAGCAGTTACGATTTCGGGACAAATACGCAGTATTTT. Its translation: CASSYDFGTNTQYF.

The CDR3 is CASSRSLGQETQYF. The CDR3 nucleotides are TGTGCCAGCAGCCGCTCTCTAGGCCAAGAGACCCAGTACTTC. This rearrangement joins TRBV3-1 (or the pseudogene TRBV3-2) to TRBJ2-5; D remains ambiguous. CDR3 length: 14 amino acids. Trimming pared 4 bases from V and 1 base from J, leaving 10 bases between. Germline V gene sequence: CDR1 LGHDT, CDR2 YNNKEL (reference sequence).

The gene calls are TRBV10-3 and TRBJ2-3; TRBD2 agrees at 15 bases. This CDR3 region has 17 residues. The germline V gene encodes CDR1 ENHRY and CDR2 SYGVKD. The V and J ends lost 0 bases and 6 bases, in that order; junction bases with no gene match: 4. CDR3 loop: CAISESRTSGGADTQYF. The CDR3 coding sequence is TGTGCCATCAGTGAGTCCCGGACTAGCGGGGGGGCGGATACGCAGTATTTT.

V and J are TRBV12-3 or TRBV12-4 and TRBJ1-2; D is perhaps TRBD1 (5 bases). V lost 7 bases to trimming and J lost 8 bases, with 17 bases between them. This CDR3 contains 13 residues. The CDR3, as DNA: TGTGCCAGCACCCCACAGGTGGTGGAGGGCTACACCTTC. Translating gives CASTPQVVEGYTF.

CDR3 loop: CASSVGVGSGGRDTQYF. CDR3 bases: TGTGCCAGCAGCGTAGGAGTCGGGAGCGGGGGCAGGGATACGCAGTATTTT. This sequence joins TRBV9 and TRBJ2-3, with 8 bases fitting TRBD2. Trimming cost V 0 bases and J 6 bases; bases outside gene matches: 12. Per the germline V gene, CDR1 is SGDLS and CDR2 is YYNGEE. The CDR3 has 17 amino acids.

This chain uses TRBV5-4 with TRBJ2-5, with D perhaps TRBD1 or TRBD2 (5 bases each). The CDR3 sequence is 15 residues long. The V end lost 4 bases, the J end lost 4 bases, and 17 bases lay between the germline ends. The germline CDR1 and CDR2 sequences are SGHNT and YYREEE (reference sequence). In nucleotides, the CDR3 is TGTGCCAGCAGCCCCGGGGCAGACAAGGGAGAGACCCAGTACTTC. Translation gives CASSPGADKGETQYF.

The J gene is TRBJ1-2, the V gene TRBV20-1; D is undetermined. The CDR3 loop spans 11 amino acids. V lost 3 bases, J lost 7 bases, and 9 bases lay in between. Per the germline V gene, CDR1 is DFQATT and CDR2 is SNEGSKA (reference sequence). The CDR3 sequence: CSASVAAGYTF. As DNA, the CDR3 is TGCAGTGCTAGTGTGGCAGCTGGCTACACCTTC.

The V and J genes are TRBV19 and TRBJ2-1, with D perhaps assigned TRBD1 or TRBD2 (6 bases each). Trimming took 2 bases from V and 9 from J, leaving 20 bases between them. The CDR3 extends over 16 amino acids. The V gene's germline CDR1 is LNHDA and CDR2 SQIVND (reference sequence). The CDR3 nucleotides are TGTGCCAGTAGTATAATGATGGGACTCTTACAGGGTGAGCAGTTCTTC. Amino acids: CASSIMMGLLQGEQFF.

The chain uses TRBV11-2 and TRBJ1-4; 11 bases match TRBD1. The CDR3 covers 15 residues. J was trimmed by 8 bases and V by 3 bases; bases with no gene match: 5. The V gene's germline CDR1 is SGHAT and CDR2 FQNNGV. DNA for the CDR3: TGTGCCAGCAGCTTGGAGGGACAGGGGGACGAAAAACTGTTTTTT. This gives the protein CASSLEGQGDEKLFF.

V gene TRBV7-9 combines with J gene TRBJ2-1, with D perhaps being TRBD1 or TRBD2 (5 bases each). Germline CDR1 is SEHNR and CDR2 is FQNEAQ (reference sequence). The CDR3 is made up of 16 amino acids. V lost 5 bases and J lost 3, with 17 bases in between. CDR3 region: CASSRSGTPGYNEQFF. CDR3 in DNA: TGTGCCAGCAGCCGATCCGGGACCCCAGGCTACAATGAGCAGTTCTTC.

CDR3: CASQHRLAGTTDTQYF. CDR3 DNA: TGTGCCAGCCAACATAGGCTAGCGGGGACCACAGATACGCAGTATTTT. This sequence joins TRBV2 and TRBJ2-3, with TRBD2 matching over 9 bases. The ends lost 8 bases at V and 2 bases at J; junction bases unmatched: 11. Per the germline V gene, CDR1 is SNHLY and CDR2 is FYNNEI. CDR3 size: 16 residues.

The chain joins TRBV9 to TRBJ1-2, with D possibly matching TRBD1 (5 bases). There are 15 residues in the CDR3. V was trimmed by 4 bases and J by 3 bases, leaving 16 bases between them. The germline V gene encodes CDR1 SGDLS and CDR2 YYNGEE. As DNA, the CDR3 is TGTGCCAGCAGCCCCGGGCTAGGGACGGACTATGGCTACACCTTC. Protein: CASSPGLGTDYGYTF.

The V call is TRBV11-2, the J call TRBJ1-2; 8 bases line up with TRBD1. The CDR3 has 14 residues. Looked up from germline, CDR1 is SGHAT and CDR2 is FQNNGV. Losses at the gene ends were 1 base for V and 8 bases for J; bases not matched to a gene: 6. The CDR3, as DNA: TGTGCCAGCAGCTTAGGGACAGGGCCAGGAGGCTACACCTTC. Its protein product is CASSLGTGPGGYTF.

In DNA form, the CDR3 reads TGTGCCAGCACTATGGGGGGATATGGCACTGAAGCTTTCTTT. Its translation: CASTMGGYGTEAFF. This sequence joins TRBV6-5 and TRBJ1-1; TRBD1 might be the D (5 bases). Germline V gives CDR1 MNHEY, CDR2 SVGAGI. The CDR3 has 14 residues. V was clipped by 7 bases and J by 4 bases, with 16 bases between them.

The chain couples TRBV5-1 to TRBJ1-4, with TRBD1 as a possible D gene (5 bases). The CDR3 has 14 residues. V was clipped by 4 bases and J by 5 bases, with 12 bases between them. The V gene's germline CDR1 is SGHRS and CDR2 YFSETQ. DNA of the CDR3: TGCGCCAGCAGCCTGACAGTTGAGAATGAAAAACTGTTTTTT. Translation: CASSLTVENEKLFF.

This rearrangement joins TRBV14 to TRBJ1-3; D gene unclear. Germline V CDR1 and CDR2: SGHDN, FVKESK. This CDR3 region has 16 residues. Trimming removed 0 bases from V and 0 bases from J, with 9 bases in between. CDR3 loop: CASSQDLEGSGNTIYF. The CDR3 DNA reads TGTGCCAGCAGCCAAGATCTTGAGGGCTCTGGAAACACCATATATTTT.

The V call is TRBV5-1, the J call TRBJ2-1; TRBD2 matches 12 bases. The length of the CDR3 is 15 residues. V lost 4 bases and J lost 7; bases outside the gene matches: 6. Per germline, CDR1 SGHRS and CDR2 YFSETQ. The CDR3 DNA follows: TGCGCCAGCAGCAGGACTAGCGGGGAATGGAATGAGCAGTTCTTC. It yields the protein CASSRTSGEWNEQFF.

The chain links TRBV7-9 to TRBJ2-2, with TRBD2 matching 7 bases. Trimming removed 2 bases from V and 0 bases from J; junction bases left unmatched: 6. This CDR3 spans 17 amino acids. CDR1 SEHNR and CDR2 FQNEAQ come from the germline V gene (reference sequence). The CDR3 is CASSLWGAGANTGELFF. The CDR3 region has the DNA TGTGCCAGCAGCTTATGGGGCGCGGGGGCGAACACCGGGGAGCTGTTTTTT.

This clone has more than one count but fewer than ten. The chain couples TRBV5-1 to TRBJ2-7, with D possibly being TRBD1 or TRBD2 (5 bases each). CDR3 length: 12 amino acids. Germline lookup yields CDR1 SGHRS and CDR2 YFSETQ. Between the trimmed V and J ends, which lost 4 bases and 7 bases, there was a span of 12 bases. The CDR3 DNA sequence: TGCGCCAGCAGCCTGGGGGATGGAGAGCAGTACTTC. Amino acid sequence: CASSLGDGEQYF.

This clone was recorded only once. The chain has TRBV5-1 and TRBJ2-5; D perhaps matches TRBD1 (6 bases). The V gene's germline CDR1 is SGHRS and CDR2 YFSETQ. The length of the CDR3 is 14 residues. The ends were cut back, 1 base at V and 5 bases at J, with 12 bases in the middle. In nucleotides, the CDR3 is TGCGCCAGCAGCTTGTGGGGGCGAGGGGAGACCCAGTACTTC. Protein product: CASSLWGRGETQYF.

In this sample, this clone turned up a few times. The chain has TRBV5-5 and TRBJ2-1; D ambiguous. From germline, CDR1 is SGHKS and CDR2 YYEKEE (reference sequence). Between the trimmed V and J ends, which lost 0 bases and 4 bases, there was a span of 8 bases. The CDR3 has 14 amino acids. The CDR3 protein is CASSLEGIYNEQFF. The CDR3 nucleotides read TGTGCCAGCAGCTTGGAGGGAATATACAATGAGCAGTTCTTC.

The chain combines TRBV16 with TRBJ1-1; D gene ambiguous. V lost 6 bases, J lost 0 bases, and 17 bases lay in between. Germline-derived CDR1 and CDR2 are KGHSY and FQNENV. This CDR3 has 16 residues. The CDR3 nucleotides are TGTGCCAGCAGTCCCGAGGAGATCTTCATGAACACTGAAGCTTTCTTT. Translated: CASSPEEIFMNTEAFF.

The chain couples TRBV18 to TRBJ1-5; maybe TRBD1 (5 bases). V lost 1 base and J 4 bases, leaving 14 bases between the germline ends. Germline CDR1 reads KGHSH; CDR2 reads LQKENI. The CDR3 consists of 16 residues. The chain's CDR3 is CASSPQGPGGNQPQHF. The DNA of the CDR3 is TGTGCCAGCTCACCACAGGGTCCCGGGGGGAATCAGCCCCAGCATTTT.